This TCR beta chain was observed in a study of OX40 agonist ivuxolimab in advanced cancers. At the level of the study: Mean age about 60 years, range about 23 to 85; about 85% male. Points from the study as a whole: The study found among the lowest clonal expansion in partial responders at 0.1-3.0 mg/kg.

Note on this clone: What it binds is unknown.

CDR1 and CDR2 from the germline V gene are MNHEY and SVGAGI. This CDR3 region has 15 residues. V gave up 1 base and J gave up 2 bases, with 11 bases separating them. Some clones are missing from TCRdb's copy, which holds only in-frame ones; the method was immunoSEQ multiplex PCR. The repertoire holds fewer than 85,000 clones, with 70% to 80% as singletons. The sequence was collected from an adult with an advanced solid tumor such as melanoma, head and neck, liver or kidney cancer. The sequencing used CD4+ or CD8+ T cells sorted from blood, collected in a trial of the OX40 agonist ivuxolimab. V usage is TRBV6-5 and J usage is TRBJ1-2, with D possibly matching TRBD1 (5 bases). The CDR3 DNA reads as TGTGCCAGCAGTTACTTCCCAGGGACCAACTATGGCTACACCTTC. It codes for CASSYFPGTNYGYTF.